This record concerns one TCR beta chain sequence. The data stem from a study of blood T cell repertoires in COVID-19. The overall study: Spain, Italy and the United States supplied samples that represented acute and convalescent COVID-19. From T cells, B-cell-depleted T cells, or PBMCs came the material, which was cDNA or gDNA.

Per the study methods: How many nucleated cells were present was estimated from reference gene primer amplification. Measured with immunoSEQ multiplex PCR; TCRdb has only the in-frame clones, and not every one. That table supplies the V and J calls and clone size; D and trimming were determined from the DNA. The table lists around 65,000 clones, approximately 86% of them singletons. The material sequenced was peripheral blood. The TCR was taken from a man of 80 years or more with active COVID-19.

As DNA, the CDR3 is TGTGCCAGCAGCTCCGACAGAGCAACTAATGAAAAACTGTTTTTT. It encodes CASSSDRATNEKLFF. This rearrangement joins TRBV7-9 to TRBJ1-4, with a weak D call TRBD1 (5 bases). Trimming pared 4 bases from V and 0 bases from J, leaving 9 bases between. This CDR3 has 15 residues. Germline V gives CDR1 SEHNR, CDR2 FQNEAQ (reference sequence).